A selection of T cell receptor beta chains follows, all from one sample in a study of OX40 agonist ivuxolimab in advanced cancers. Sequencing was performed with immunoSEQ multiplex PCR; in TCRdb, only in-frame clones are kept and a portion is missing. The top ten hold 3% to 3.5% of the sample, which has some 94,000 clones, more than 85% seen once. The material sequenced was CD4+ or CD8+ T cells sorted from blood, taken in a trial of the OX40 agonist ivuxolimab. All receptors come from an adult with an advanced solid tumor such as melanoma, head and neck, liver or kidney cancer. Both conserved end residues are trimmed from each CDR3. The order of the fields is CDR3 length, J gene, V gene, CDR3 protein.

14,TRBJ2-1,TRBV4-3,ASSQGHTNQYNEQF
13,TRBJ2-2,TRBV6-5,ASSYSSGSTGELF
11,TRBJ1-2,TRBV11-2,ASSQGGLQGYT
13,TRBJ1-2,TRBV2,ASSEAGRGLVGYT
11,TRBJ1-1,TRBV2,ASKESLNTEAF
12,TRBJ2-1,TRBV27,ASSFAGGRNEQF
13,TRBJ2-7,TRBV6-5,ASNPTEFAAYEQY
11,TRBJ2-5,TRBV19,ASRLLGSETQY
13,TRBJ2-3,TRBV6-1,ASSPWTGVGDTQY
14,TRBJ2-7,TRBV28,ASSSTQGPPSYEQY
13,TRBJ1-5,TRBV2,ASSAGIQTNQPQH
11,TRBJ1-5,TRBV11-2,ASSLGSNQPQH
12,TRBJ2-1,TRBV11-2,ASSLTSGGNEQF
14,TRBJ2-6,TRBV7-3,ASSLTGGSGANVLT
12,TRBJ2-7,TRBV27,ASSPVPEHYEQY
16,TRBJ1-5,TRBV19,ASSTPGTGTPSNQPQH
13,TRBJ2-7,TRBV19,ASSMFWTSSYEQY
15,TRBJ2-7,TRBV28,ASSSSRGRGFSYEQY
11,TRBJ1-3,TRBV11-2,ASSLTRSDTIY
14,TRBJ2-7,TRBV5-5,ASSLDLRTGLYEQY
15,TRBJ1-1,TRBV4-1,ASSQRGQGSMNTEAF
12,TRBJ2-7,TRBV10-3,AISAPQASYEQY
11,TRBJ2-3,TRBV27,ASATGVADTQY
11,TRBJ2-1,TRBV13,ASRAGSNNEQF
8,TRBJ2-4,TRBV20-1,SARKNIQY
13,TRBJ1-4,TRBV5-1,ASSLWGPTNEKLF
15,TRBJ2-7,TRBV30,AWSRKTGTGRAYEQY
13,TRBJ2-1,TRBV27,ASSSGTYTYNEQF
13,TRBJ1-5,TRBV6-6,ASSQLGPLSQPQH
12,TRBJ1-2,TRBV5-1,ASSDGTGGPGYT
10,TRBJ2-7,TRBV2,ASSDGTYEQY
12,TRBJ2-3,TRBV13,ASSSTAGGGTQY
16,TRBJ2-7,TRBV27,ASRARSGGGLGGFEQY
11,TRBJ1-1,TRBV6-6,ASSYGGPTEAF
12,TRBJ1-1,TRBV6-1,ASTPRQGNTEAF
12,TRBJ1-1,TRBV27,ASSIQGTNTEAF
11,TRBJ2-2,TRBV2,ASSDGGPGELF
17,TRBJ1-2,TRBV19,ASSIETGTGMTYNYGYT
14,TRBJ2-7,TRBV6-5,ASSYSPDSSSYEQY
15,TRBJ1-2,TRBV5-1,ASSPTGTGEANYGYT
10,TRBJ2-7,TRBV29-1,SVVRGTYEQY
13,TRBJ2-3,TRBV6-4,ASSDSPRGGDTQY
12,TRBJ2-2,TRBV2,ASRRTSNTGELF
9,TRBJ2-5,TRBV10-3,AISESATQY
11,TRBJ2-1,TRBV11-3,ASSLQGRNEQF
9,TRBJ2-3,TRBV7-9,AASGPDTQY
10,TRBJ2-5,TRBV7-2,ASSFPGETQY
10,TRBJ1-1,TRBV14,ASSPRGAEAF
11,TRBJ2-7,TRBV7-7,ASSLGVGDEQY
12,TRBJ2-1,TRBV13,ASSPREGGNEQF
9,TRBJ2-7,TRBV30,AWGKYGEQY
12,TRBJ2-7,TRBV7-2,ASSLGGPGYEQY
12,TRBJ2-5,TRBV13,ASSGQAGQETQY
15,TRBJ2-2,TRBV27,ASSSLAGEANTGELF
10,TRBJ1-3,TRBV11-2,ASLTGGNTIY
15,TRBJ1-2,TRBV19,ASSIFLGLTANYGYT
11,TRBJ1-2,TRBV9,ASSVGGHYGYT
18,TRBJ1-2,TRBV9,ASSVYPLRDRDPEGYGYT
14,TRBJ2-5,TRBV4-3,ASSPSFARHQETQY
14,TRBJ1-1,TRBV5-4,ASSFFSGNPNTEAF